This T cell receptor beta chain was sequenced for a study of T cell changes during pregnancy in multiple sclerosis. Some clones are missing from TCRdb's copy, which holds only in-frame ones; the method was immunoSEQ multiplex PCR. Seen here are 80,000 to 100,000 clones, around 93% observed once, and the top ten hold almost 1%. CDR1 and CDR2 from the germline V gene are SNHLY and FYNNEI. V lost 2 bases, J lost 6 bases, and 6 bases lay in between. CDR3 length: 12 amino acids. The specimen was peripheral blood, collected after pregnancy. This receptor was identified in a female donor with multiple sclerosis, enrolled in a pregnancy study. This chain connects TRBV2 to TRBJ2-3; no reliable D call. The CDR3 DNA reads as TGTGCCAGCAGTGAATGGCGGGATACGCAGTATTTT. Amino acid sequence: CASSEWRDTQYF.